This TCR beta chain was profiled in a study of control samples from healthy donors and cancer patients. Trimming pared 0 bases from V and 3 bases from J, leaving 3 bases between. CDR1 and CDR2 (germline): SGDLS, YYNGEE. The CDR3 sequence is 12 residues long. Sequencing used immunoSEQ multiplex PCR; TCRdb keeps in-frame clones, though not all of them. Among over 150,000 clones listed, 85% to 95% were seen once. Sequencing was done on a sample of blood. The TCR originated in a young woman in good health. The chain has TRBV9 and TRBJ1-2; no clear D gene. CDR3 nucleotide sequence: TGTGCCAGCAGCGTAGATGACTATGGCTACACCTTC. It yields the protein CASSVDDYGYTF.